Listed here are 25 T cell receptor beta chains from one sample, sequenced in a study of identical twins. Using its own MiXCR run on the 5' RACE reads, TCRdb lists one record per CDR3 protein. The table records about 300,000 distinct CDR3 sequences, roughly 12% of them present only once. This same sample was also part of a study on yellow fever vaccine responses in identical twins.

Sequenced: CD8+ T cells sorted from blood. These receptors were taken from a young woman in good health.

The chain recombines TRBV4-2 with TRBJ1-1; maybe TRBD1 (6 bases). Germline V gives CDR1 LGHNA, CDR2 YNFKEQ. V was trimmed by 4 bases and J by 0 bases, leaving 12 bases between them. The length of the CDR3 is 15 residues. The chain's CDR3 is CASSPEGGLNTEAFF. CDR3 bases: TGTGCCAGCAGCCCTGAGGGGGGATTGAACACTGAAGCTTTCTTT.

The genes are TRBV28 and TRBJ2-7; D is unclear. The CDR3 spans 11 residues. V shed 6 bases and J shed 5 bases, with 8 bases lying between them. Germline CDR1 reads MDHEN; CDR2 reads SYDVKM. The CDR3 loop reads CASSPYDEQYF. The CDR3, as DNA: TGTGCCAGCAGCCCGTATGACGAGCAGTACTTC. Full variable domain (rest looked up from reference TRBV28 and TRBJ2-7): DVKVTQSSRYLVKRTGEKVFLECVQDMDHENMFWYRQDPGLGLRLIYFSYDVKMKEKGDIPEGYSVSREKKERFSLILESASTNQTSMYLCASSPYDEQYFGPGTRLTVT.

This clonotype was observed once. The rearrangement joins TRBV25-1 to TRBJ2-5; no definite D call. This CDR3 has 13 residues. Trimming cost V 1 base and J 5 bases, with 8 bases left between them. CDR1 and CDR2 from the germline V gene are MGHDK and SYGVNS. The CDR3 bases are TGTGCCAGCAGTGAATTATTATCGGAGACCCAGTACTTC. This translates into CASSELLSETQYF.

This clonotype was found many times. The chain uses TRBV5-5 and TRBJ2-7; the D is unclear. Germline V gene sequence: CDR1 SGHKS, CDR2 YYEKEE (reference sequence). The CDR3 runs 11 residues. V gave up 5 bases and J gave up 4 bases, with 7 bases separating them. CDR3 nucleotides: TGTGCCAGCAGTTTGTGGTACGAGCAGTACGTC. Protein: CASSLWYEQYV.

This chain uses TRBV28 with TRBJ2-7; D call uncertain. The length of the CDR3 is 12 residues. The V and J ends lost 6 bases and 5 bases respectively, with 11 bases between them. Per germline, CDR1 MDHEN and CDR2 SYDVKM. The CDR3 DNA follows: TGTGCCAGCAGCCAGGTTCCCCACGAGCAGTACTTC. Translation gives CASSQVPHEQYF.

This clonotype was seen many times. The chain couples TRBV6-4 to TRBJ2-1, with a tentative D call TRBD1 (6 bases). This CDR3 spans 14 amino acids. Trimming left V 4 bases short and J 8 bases short, with 15 bases between. Germline CDR1 and CDR2: MRHNA and SNTAGT. The CDR3 nucleotides are TGTGCCAGCAGTGCTAGGACAGCTTCGGATGAGCAGTTCTTC. Translation gives CASSARTASDEQFF.

The rearrangement links TRBV7-9 to TRBJ2-3, with D maybe TRBD1 (5 bases). Between the trimmed V and J ends, which lost 3 bases and 2 bases, there was a span of 12 bases. Germline assignment: CDR1 SEHNR and CDR2 FQNEAQ (reference sequence). The length of the CDR3 is 15 residues. This CDR3 reads CASSFTARDTDTQYF. CDR3 nucleotides: TGTGCCAGCAGCTTTACAGCCAGGGACACAGATACGCAGTATTTT.

In its sample, this clonotype was seen a few times. V and J are TRBV24-1 and TRBJ2-3, with D perhaps matching TRBD2 (6 bases). The CDR3 consists of 15 residues. The V end was cut by 0 bases, the J end by 3 bases, with 9 bases between. In germline, CDR1 is KGHDR, CDR2 SFDVKD. The DNA of the CDR3 is TGTGCCACCAGTGATTTGTCGGGAGTTACAGATACGCAGTATTTT. Protein: CATSDLSGVTDTQYF.

The genes are TRBV5-1 and TRBJ2-5; possibly TRBD1 or TRBD2 for D (5 bases each). Germline lookup yields CDR1 SGHRS and CDR2 YFSETQ. The ends were cut back, 2 bases at V and 0 bases at J, with 17 bases in the middle. The CDR3 runs to 17 residues. This CDR3 reads CASSLVSATEYQETQYF. In nucleotides, the CDR3 is TGCGCCAGCAGCTTAGTTAGCGCGACAGAGTACCAAGAGACCCAGTACTTC.

The V call is TRBV3-1, the J call TRBJ2-1; D is ambiguous. Trimming removed 4 bases from V and 3 bases from J, with 7 bases in between. Germline V gives CDR1 LGHDT, CDR2 YNNKEL (reference sequence). This CDR3 contains 13 residues. CDR3 nucleotide sequence: TGTGCCAGCAGCCGGGTAGACTACAATGAGCAGTTCTTC. It codes for CASSRVDYNEQFF.

The chain carries TRBV4-1 and TRBJ1-6; no clear D gene. Trimming took 1 base from V and 7 from J, leaving 11 bases between them. CDR1 and CDR2 (germline): MGHRA, YSYEKL. This CDR3 region has 15 residues. This CDR3 reads CASSQVGSGNSPLHF. The CDR3 DNA sequence: TGCGCCAGCAGCCAAGTGGGGTCTGGAAATTCACCCCTCCACTTT.

This clonotype was found a few times. The V and J genes are TRBV18 and TRBJ2-6; 9 bases line up with TRBD2. Germline V gene lookup returns CDR1 KGHSH and CDR2 LQKENI. The CDR3 runs 17 residues. The trim removed 3 bases at V and 2 bases at J, leaving 5 bases unmatched. CDR3 DNA sequence: TGTGCCAGCTCACCGATCGCTAGCGGGGCTGGGGCCAACGTCCTGACTTTC. The encoded protein is CASSPIASGAGANVLTF.

V is TRBV6-5 and J is TRBJ2-2; 9 positions agree with TRBD1. The CDR3 has 16 amino acids. Germline V gene data show CDR1 as MNHEY and CDR2 as SVGAGI. V dropped 5 bases and J dropped 4; count of bases not matched to a gene: 8. CDR3 DNA: TGTGCCAGCAGTACTCCTCCGGGACAGGGCACCGGGGAGCTGTTTTTT. Residues: CASSTPPGQGTGELFF.

V usage is TRBV7-9 and J usage is TRBJ2-5; TRBD1 aligns across 7 bases. Losses at the gene ends were 5 bases for V and 9 bases for J; bases not matched to a gene: 6. Germline assignment: CDR1 SEHNR and CDR2 FQNEAQ (reference sequence). The CDR3 extends over 12 amino acids. In DNA form, the CDR3 reads TGTGCCAGCAGCCCCGACAGGGCGGCCCAGTACTTC. Encoded protein: CASSPDRAAQYF.

The V gene is TRBV29-1, the J gene TRBJ2-7; D gene ambiguous. Germline CDR1 reads SQVTM; CDR2 reads ANQGSEA. Trimming pared 5 bases from V and 0 bases from J, leaving 11 bases between. This CDR3 spans 13 amino acids. This CDR3 reads CSVTNHSSYEQYF. The CDR3 nucleotides are TGCAGCGTTACTAATCATAGCTCCTACGAGCAGTACTTC.

The chain links TRBV11-2 to TRBJ1-2; 9 nucleotides line up with TRBD1. Trimming removed 1 base from V and 3 bases from J; junction bases left unmatched: 6. Germline CDR1 reads SGHAT; CDR2 reads FQNNGV. The CDR3 consists of 16 residues. The CDR3 DNA reads TGTGCCAGCAGCTTAGCTCGCGGACAGGGGTACTATGGCTACACCTTC. Translating it yields CASSLARGQGYYGYTF.

Many counts were recorded for this clonotype. The chain has TRBV7-2 and TRBJ2-3; D may be TRBD2 (6 bases). V dropped 0 bases and J dropped 2 bases, with 9 bases sitting between them. This CDR3 comprises 15 residues. Germline CDR1 SGHTA, CDR2 FQGNSA. CDR3 nucleotide sequence: TGTGCCAGCAGCTTAGCCGGGGGAGTCACAGATACGCAGTATTTT. This gives the protein CASSLAGGVTDTQYF.

This clonotype was seen at least ten times. The gene calls are TRBV6-4 and TRBJ2-3; 12 bases are a match to TRBD2. The V and J ends lost 2 bases and 0 bases, in that order; junction bases with no gene match: 0. The CDR3 extends over 16 amino acids. Per germline, CDR1 MRHNA and CDR2 SNTAGT. This CDR3 reads CASSDGTSGSTDTQYF. CDR3 bases: TGTGCCAGCAGTGACGGGACTAGCGGGAGCACAGATACGCAGTATTTT.

This clonotype showed up just a few times. The rearrangement links TRBV7-9 to TRBJ2-7; 7 nucleotides align to TRBD2. The CDR3 loop spans 13 amino acids. Germline CDR1 is SEHNR and CDR2 is FQNEAQ (reference sequence). V dropped 2 bases and J dropped 4; count of bases not matched to a gene: 2. The CDR3 spells CASSLSAGYEQYF. For the CDR3, the DNA is TGTGCCAGCAGCTTATCAGCGGGATACGAGCAGTACTTC. Based on the CDR3 plus reference TRBV7-9 and TRBJ2-7, the full variable domain is DTGVSQNPRHKITKRGQNVTFRCDPISEHNRLYWYRQTLGQGPEFLTYFQNEAQLEKSRLLSDRFSAERPKGSFSTLEIQRTEQGDSAMYLCASSLSAGYEQYFGPGTRLTVT.

This clonotype has a handful of counts. The chain combines TRBV15 with TRBJ1-1, with D unresolved. V was pared by 3 bases and J by 7 bases, with 6 bases between. The CDR3 has 11 residues. CDR1 and CDR2 (germline): LNHNV, YYDKDF (reference sequence). This CDR3 is CATSREGEAFF. DNA for the CDR3: TGTGCCACCAGCAGGGAAGGTGAAGCTTTCTTT.

This clonotype was picked up a small number of times. The V and J genes are TRBV20-1 and TRBJ2-1; D is undetermined. The V end was cut by 5 bases, the J end by 9 bases, with 2 bases between. This CDR3 contains 8 residues. Germline V gives CDR1 DFQATT, CDR2 SNEGSKA (reference sequence). In DNA, the CDR3 is TGCAGTGCTGGTGAGCAGTTCTTC. Encoded protein: CSAGEQFF.

This clonotype has ten or more counts. This chain joins TRBV4-1 and TRBJ2-3; 8 nucleotides line up with TRBD2. Germline V lookup: CDR1 MGHRA, CDR2 YSYEKL. The CDR3 sequence is 15 residues long. Trimming at V came to 0 bases and at J to 2 bases, leaving 1 base not matched to a gene. The CDR3 loop reads CASSQEGLDTDTQYF. CDR3 bases: TGCGCCAGCAGCCAAGAGGGACTAGACACAGATACGCAGTATTTT.

In its sample, this clonotype was seen a few times. The V and J genes are TRBV4-1 and TRBJ1-3; no clear D. Trimming left V 0 bases short and J 3 bases short, with 9 bases between. The CDR3 runs 15 residues. Germline V gene sequence: CDR1 MGHRA, CDR2 YSYEKL. The CDR3 loop reads CASSQDRSYGNTIYF. CDR3 coding DNA: TGCGCCAGCAGCCAAGACAGGAGTTATGGAAACACCATATATTTT.

The V call is TRBV2, the J call TRBJ2-1; tentative D call: TRBD1 (6 bases). CDR1 and CDR2 from the germline V gene are SNHLY and FYNNEI. The CDR3 loop spans 17 amino acids. Between the trimmed V and J ends, which lost 6 bases and 2 bases, there was a span of 20 bases. This CDR3 is CASSPLQGSGTYNEQFF. The DNA for the CDR3 is TGTGCCAGCAGCCCCTTACAGGGAAGCGGAACCTACAATGAGCAGTTCTTC.

This clonotype was detected only a few times. V is TRBV4-1 and J is TRBJ1-1; the D gene is possibly TRBD1 (5 bases). Trimming removed 4 bases from V and 5 bases from J, with 17 bases in between. Per germline, CDR1 MGHRA and CDR2 YSYEKL. The CDR3 has 15 residues. CDR3 loop: CASSPQGGSVTEAFF. The CDR3 nucleotides read TGCGCCAGCAGCCCGCAGGGCGGTTCCGTTACTGAAGCTTTCTTT.